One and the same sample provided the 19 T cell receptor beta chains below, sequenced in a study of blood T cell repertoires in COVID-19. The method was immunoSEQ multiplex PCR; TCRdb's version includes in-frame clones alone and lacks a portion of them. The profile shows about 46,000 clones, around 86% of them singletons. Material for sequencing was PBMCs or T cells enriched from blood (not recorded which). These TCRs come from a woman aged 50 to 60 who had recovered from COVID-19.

Here the CDR3 DNA reads TGTGCCAGCTCAAATAGCGGGAGGGCGTCAGATACGCAGTATTTT. Its translation: CASSNSGRASDTQYF. The chain couples TRBV18 to TRBJ2-3; 11 bases map to TRBD2. Germline CDR1 KGHSH, CDR2 LQKENI. V was pared by 5 bases and J by 4 bases, with 5 bases of the junction left unmatched. This CDR3 is built from 15 residues.

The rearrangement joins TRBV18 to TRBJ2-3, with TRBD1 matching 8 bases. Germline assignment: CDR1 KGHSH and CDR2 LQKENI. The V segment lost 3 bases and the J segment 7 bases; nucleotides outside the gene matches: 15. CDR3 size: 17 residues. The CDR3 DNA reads TGTGCCAGCTCACCGAGCCAAAAGTGGACAGGGTGGAATACGCAGTATTTT. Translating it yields CASSPSQKWTGWNTQYF.

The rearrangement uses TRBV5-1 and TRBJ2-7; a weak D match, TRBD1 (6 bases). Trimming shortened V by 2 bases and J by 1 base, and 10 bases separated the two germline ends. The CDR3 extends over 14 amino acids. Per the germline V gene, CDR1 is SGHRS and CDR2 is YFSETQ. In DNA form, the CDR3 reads TGCGCCAGCAGCTTTTACGGACAGTCCTACGAGCAGTACTTC. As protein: CASSFYGQSYEQYF. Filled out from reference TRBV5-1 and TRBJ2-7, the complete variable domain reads KAGVTQTPRYLIKTRGQQVTLSCSPISGHRSVSWYQQTPGQGLQFLFEYFSETQRNKGNFPGRFSGRQFSNSRSEMNVSTLELGDSALYLCASSFYGQSYEQYFGPGTRLTVT.

CDR3 in amino acids: CASSQAGQIYNEQFF. CDR3 sequence (DNA): TGTGCCAGCAGCCAAGCGGGACAGATCTACAATGAGCAGTTCTTC. This sequence joins TRBV3-1 (or the pseudogene TRBV3-2) and TRBJ2-1, with TRBD1 matching over 7 bases. The CDR3 is 15 amino acids. Germline assignment: CDR1 LGHDT and CDR2 YNNKEL (reference sequence). With 1 base clipped from V and 3 bases from J, the junction kept 3 bases outside the gene matches.

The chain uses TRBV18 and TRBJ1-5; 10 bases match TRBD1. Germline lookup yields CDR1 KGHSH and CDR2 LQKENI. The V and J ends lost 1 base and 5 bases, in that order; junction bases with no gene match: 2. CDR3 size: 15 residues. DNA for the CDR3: TGTGCCAGCTCACCACGGGACAGGGGCTATCAGCCCCAGCATTTT. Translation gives CASSPRDRGYQPQHF. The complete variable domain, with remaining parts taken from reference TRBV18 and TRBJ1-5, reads NAGVMQNPRHLVRRRGQEARLRCSPMKGHSHVYWYRQLPEEGLKFMVYLQKENIIDESGMPKERFSAEFPKEGPSILRIQQVVRGDSAAYFCASSPRDRGYQPQHFGDGTRLSIL.

The CDR3 sequence is CASSESRGRWETQYF. The CDR3 nucleotides are TGTGCCAGCAGTGAATCCAGGGGGAGGTGGGAGACCCAGTACTTC. J is TRBJ2-5 and V is TRBV6-1; TRBD1 might be the D (7 bases). Germline values: CDR1 MNHNS, CDR2 SASEGT. Trimming took 2 bases from V and 5 from J, leaving 15 bases between them. The CDR3 is 15 residues long.

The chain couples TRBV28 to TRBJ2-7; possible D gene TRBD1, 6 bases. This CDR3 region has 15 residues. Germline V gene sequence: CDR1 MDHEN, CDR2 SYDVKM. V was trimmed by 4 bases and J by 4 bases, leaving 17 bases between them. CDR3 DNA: TGTGCCAGCAGTTCCCCCTCGGGAACAGGGTACGAGCAGTACTTC. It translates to CASSSPSGTGYEQYF. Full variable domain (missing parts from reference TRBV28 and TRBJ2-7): DVKVTQSSRYLVKRTGEKVFLECVQDMDHENMFWYRQDPGLGLRLIYFSYDVKMKEKGDIPEGYSVSREKKERFSLILESASTNQTSMYLCASSSPSGTGYEQYFGPGTRLTVT.

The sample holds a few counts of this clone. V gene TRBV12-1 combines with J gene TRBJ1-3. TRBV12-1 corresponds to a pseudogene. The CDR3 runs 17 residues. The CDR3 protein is CASSFTREGSSGNTIYF. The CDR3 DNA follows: TGTGCCAGCAGCTTTACTCGGGAAGGATCCTCTGGAAACACCATATATTTT.

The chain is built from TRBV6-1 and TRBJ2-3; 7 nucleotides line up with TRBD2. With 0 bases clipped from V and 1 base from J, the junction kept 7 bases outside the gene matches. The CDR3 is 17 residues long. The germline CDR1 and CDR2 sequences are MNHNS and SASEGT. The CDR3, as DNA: TGTGCCAGCAGTGAAGCCCTGTTGGCGGGGGGCACAGATACGCAGTATTTT. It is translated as CASSEALLAGGTDTQYF.

The CDR3: CASSFFTAPGLASQAQYF. The CDR3 coding sequence is TGTGCCAGCAGCTTCTTCACAGCGCCGGGACTAGCGAGTCAGGCGCAGTATTTT. V usage is TRBV11-2 and J usage is TRBJ2-3; 10 bases map to TRBD2. The CDR3 has 18 residues. Germline V lookup: CDR1 SGHAT, CDR2 FQNNGV. The junction had 19 bases not matched to a gene; V was cut back by 3 bases and J by 10 bases.

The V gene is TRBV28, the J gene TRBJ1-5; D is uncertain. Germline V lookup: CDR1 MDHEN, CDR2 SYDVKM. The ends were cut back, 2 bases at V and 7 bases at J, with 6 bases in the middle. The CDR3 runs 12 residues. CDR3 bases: TGTGCCAGCAGTTTACGCGGCCAGCCCCAGCATTTT. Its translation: CASSLRGQPQHF. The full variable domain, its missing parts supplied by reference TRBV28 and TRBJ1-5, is DVKVTQSSRYLVKRTGEKVFLECVQDMDHENMFWYRQDPGLGLRLIYFSYDVKMKEKGDIPEGYSVSREKKERFSLILESASTNQTSMYLCASSLRGQPQHFGDGTRLSIL.

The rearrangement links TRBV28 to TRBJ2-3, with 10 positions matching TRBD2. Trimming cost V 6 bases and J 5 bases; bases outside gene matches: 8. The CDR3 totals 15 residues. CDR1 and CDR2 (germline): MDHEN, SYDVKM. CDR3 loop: CASSSSGGAGDTQYF. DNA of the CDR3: TGTGCCAGCAGCAGCAGCGGGGGGGCGGGAGATACGCAGTATTTT.

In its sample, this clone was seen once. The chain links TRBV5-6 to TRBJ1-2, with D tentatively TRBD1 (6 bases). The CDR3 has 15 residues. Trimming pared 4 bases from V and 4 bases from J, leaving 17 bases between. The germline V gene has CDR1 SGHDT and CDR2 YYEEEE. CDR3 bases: TGTGCCAGCAGCATAGTAGGGGGGGCCGGCTATGGCTACACCTTC. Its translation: CASSIVGGAGYGYTF.

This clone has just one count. CDR3 nucleotide sequence: TGTGCCAGCAGCCAGAGACAGCTAAATCAGCCCCAGCATTTT. This gives the protein CASSQRQLNQPQHF. The V and J genes are TRBV3-1 (or the pseudogene TRBV3-2) and TRBJ1-5, with D possibly TRBD1 on 5 matching bases. This CDR3 contains 14 residues. The ends were cut back, 3 bases at V and 4 bases at J, with 10 bases in the middle. The germline CDR1 and CDR2 sequences are LGHDT and YNNKEL (reference sequence).

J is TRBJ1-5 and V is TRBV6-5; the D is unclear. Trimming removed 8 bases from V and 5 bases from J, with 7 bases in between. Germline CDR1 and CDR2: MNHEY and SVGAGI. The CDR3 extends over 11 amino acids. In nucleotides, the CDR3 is TGTGCCAGCGGGCGGGATCAGCCCCAGCATTTT. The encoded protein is CASGRDQPQHF.

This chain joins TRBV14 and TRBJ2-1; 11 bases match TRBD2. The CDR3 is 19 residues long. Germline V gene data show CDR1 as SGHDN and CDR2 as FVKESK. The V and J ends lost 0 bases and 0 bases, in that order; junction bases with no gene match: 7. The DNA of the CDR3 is TGTGCCAGCAGCCAAGATGCACTAGCGGGGGTAAGCTCCTACAATGAGCAGTTCTTC. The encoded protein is CASSQDALAGVSSYNEQFF.

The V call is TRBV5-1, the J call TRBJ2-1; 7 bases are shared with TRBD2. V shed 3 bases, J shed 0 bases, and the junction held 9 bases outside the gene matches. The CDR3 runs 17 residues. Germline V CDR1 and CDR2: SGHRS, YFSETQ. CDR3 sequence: CASSSDSSGTSYNEQFF. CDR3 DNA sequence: TGCGCCAGCAGCTCGGACTCTAGCGGAACCTCCTACAATGAGCAGTTCTTC.

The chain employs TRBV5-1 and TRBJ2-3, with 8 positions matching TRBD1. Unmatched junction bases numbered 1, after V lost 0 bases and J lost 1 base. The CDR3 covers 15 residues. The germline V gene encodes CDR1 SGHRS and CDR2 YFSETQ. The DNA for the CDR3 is TGCGCCAGCAGCTTGGGGGACAGGCGCACAGATACGCAGTATTTT. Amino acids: CASSLGDRRTDTQYF.

The DNA for the CDR3 is TGTGCCAGCAGCTTCGGGACAGGGGCTGAAAAACTGTTTTTT. This encodes CASSFGTGAEKLFF. The J gene is TRBJ1-4, the V gene TRBV7-9; TRBD1 matches at 10 bases. Trimming took 3 bases from V and 7 from J; bases not matched to a gene: 2. Germline loops: CDR1 SEHNR, CDR2 FQNEAQ (reference sequence). The CDR3 consists of 14 residues.